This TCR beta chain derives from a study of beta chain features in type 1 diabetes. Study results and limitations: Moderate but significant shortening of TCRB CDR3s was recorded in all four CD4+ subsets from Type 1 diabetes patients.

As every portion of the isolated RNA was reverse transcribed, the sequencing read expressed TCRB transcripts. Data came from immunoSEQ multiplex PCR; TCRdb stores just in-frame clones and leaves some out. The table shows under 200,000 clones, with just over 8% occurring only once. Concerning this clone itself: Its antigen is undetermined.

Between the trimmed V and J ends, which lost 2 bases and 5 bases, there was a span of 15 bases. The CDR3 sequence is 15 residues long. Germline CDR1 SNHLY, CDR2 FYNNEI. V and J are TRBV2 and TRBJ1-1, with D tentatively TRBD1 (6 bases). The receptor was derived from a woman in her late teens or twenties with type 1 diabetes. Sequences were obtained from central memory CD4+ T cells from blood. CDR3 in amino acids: CASSELGGVGTEAFF. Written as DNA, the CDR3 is TGTGCCAGCAGTGAATTAGGGGGGGTTGGGACTGAAGCTTTCTTT.